These 14 T cell receptor beta chains share one sample of origin, sequenced in a study of cytomegalovirus exposure and HLA in healthy donors. A multiplex PCR was run with 60 Vbeta primers and 13 Jbeta primers. TCRdb's table, derived via immunoSEQ multiplex PCR, lists solely in-frame clones and lacks some. The sample gives 150,000 to 200,000 clones, around 78% of which show up once; about 1.9% is in the top ten. The sequencing input was PBMCs. All receptors come from a woman aged 25 to 39 in good health and CMV-seropositive.

V usage is TRBV7-2 and J usage is TRBJ1-5; 9 bases map to TRBD1. From germline, CDR1 is SGHTA and CDR2 FQGNSA. This CDR3 contains 13 residues. The ends lost 4 bases at V and 7 bases at J; junction bases unmatched: 2. The CDR3 region has the DNA TGTGCCAGCAGCTACAGGGGGCAGCAGCCCCAGCATTTT. It specifies CASSYRGQQPQHF.

CDR3 nucleotide sequence: TGTGCCAGCAGCGCGGGCCTCAATGAGCAGTTCTTC. This encodes CASSAGLNEQFF. The chain recombines TRBV2 with TRBJ2-1, with a possible D match to TRBD2 (5 bases). The CDR3 has 12 amino acids. Germline CDR1 SNHLY, CDR2 FYNNEI. Trimming stripped 6 bases from V and 6 bases from J, with 9 bases between.

This rearrangement joins TRBV4-1 to TRBJ2-1, with 8 bases fitting TRBD2. V dropped 7 bases and J dropped 8; count of bases not matched to a gene: 16. This CDR3 region has 16 residues. The germline gives CDR1 MGHRA, CDR2 YSYEKL. The CDR3 loop is CASTRIAGLGSDEQFF. The CDR3 DNA follows: TGCGCCAGCACCCGGATCGCGGGACTAGGATCGGATGAGCAGTTCTTC.

This rearrangement joins TRBV11-2 to TRBJ1-2; D is unclear. V lost 0 bases to trimming and J lost 2 bases, with 4 bases between them. The V gene's germline CDR1 is SGHAT and CDR2 FQNNGV. The CDR3 runs to 13 residues. CDR3 sequence: CASSLERNYGYTF. Written as DNA, the CDR3 is TGTGCCAGCAGCTTAGAGCGGAACTATGGCTACACCTTC.

The chain joins TRBV27 to TRBJ2-6, with a possible D match to TRBD2 (6 bases). The V and J ends lost 7 bases and 2 bases respectively, with 9 bases between them. CDR1 is MNHEY, CDR2 SMNVEV, per germline (reference sequence). CDR3 size: 14 residues. The chain's CDR3 is CASTSGAGANVLTF. DNA of the CDR3: TGTGCCAGCACGTCGGGGGCTGGGGCCAACGTCCTGACTTTC.

This clone was counted a single time. This chain links TRBV12-5 with TRBJ2-5, with D possibly being TRBD2 (6 bases). There are 14 residues in the CDR3. Trimming left V 1 base short and J 2 bases short, with 8 bases between. Germline-derived CDR1 and CDR2 are LGHNT and FRNRAP. The CDR3 coding sequence is TGTGCTAGTGGTTTGGGGGACTCTCAAGAGACCCAGTACTTC. Its protein is CASGLGDSQETQYF.

The chain uses TRBV5-8 and TRBJ2-2; a weak D match, TRBD1 (5 bases). Germline V gene sequence: CDR1 SGHTS, CDR2 YDEGEE. The CDR3 length is 15 residues. V was pared by 1 base and J by 1 base, with 8 bases between. The CDR3 nucleotides read TGTGCCAGCAGCTTGAAGACAGAGAACACCGGGGAGCTGTTTTTT. Translation gives CASSLKTENTGELFF.

The chain couples TRBV7-9 to TRBJ1-4; D unclear. Germline CDR1 SEHNR, CDR2 FQNEAQ (reference sequence). Trimming took 5 bases from V and 7 from J, leaving 14 bases between them. The CDR3 contains 14 residues. CDR3 protein: CASSERGGGEKLFF. In DNA, the CDR3 is TGTGCCAGCAGCGAGCGGGGTGGAGGTGAAAAACTGTTTTTT.

The V gene is TRBV10-3, the J gene TRBJ2-1, with TRBD2 matching 8 bases. The CDR3 spans 17 residues. J gave up 3 bases and V 0 bases, and 7 bases lay outside the gene matches. Germline V gene sequence: CDR1 ENHRY, CDR2 SYGVKD. CDR3 bases: TGTGCCATCAGTGAGTCCATGTCGGGAGGGTTCTACAATGAGCAGTTCTTC. Translated: CAISESMSGGFYNEQFF.

The chain couples TRBV18 to TRBJ2-1; 11 bases match TRBD2. Germline assignment: CDR1 KGHSH and CDR2 LQKENI. The CDR3 length is 17 residues. V was pared by 0 bases and J by 3 bases, with 4 bases of the junction left unmatched. CDR3 protein: CASSPPHGTSGYNEQFF. The CDR3 nucleotides are TGTGCCAGCTCACCACCTCACGGGACTAGCGGCTACAATGAGCAGTTCTTC.

V is TRBV7-2 and J is TRBJ1-2; 9 nucleotides align to TRBD1. Germline-derived CDR1 and CDR2 are SGHTA and FQGNSA. CDR3 length equals 15 residues. The junction had 4 bases not matched to a gene; V was cut back by 3 bases and J by 2 bases. DNA of the CDR3: TGTGCCAGCAGCTTGAAGACAGGGGGAAACTATGGCTACACCTTC. It codes for CASSLKTGGNYGYTF. Filled out from reference TRBV7-2 and TRBJ1-2, the complete variable domain reads GAGVSQSPSNKVTEKGKDVELRCDPISGHTALYWYRQSLGQGLEFLIYFQGNSAPDKSGLPSDRFSAERTGGSVSTLTIQRTQQEDSAVYLCASSLKTGGNYGYTFGSGTRLTVV.

This clone was detected once. V gene TRBV27 combines with J gene TRBJ2-1, with 10 bases matching TRBD2. This CDR3 has 13 amino acids. Per germline, CDR1 MNHEY and CDR2 SMNVEV (reference sequence). The V gene end was trimmed by 3 bases and the J gene end by 7 bases; junction bases not matched to a gene: 0. The CDR3 region has the DNA TGTGCCAGCAGTTTTAGCGGGAGGAATGAGCAGTTCTTC. Protein product: CASSFSGRNEQFF.

In its sample, this clone was seen a few times. The chain is built from TRBV5-1 and TRBJ1-2, with 8 bases aligning to TRBD1. Germline V gene lookup returns CDR1 SGHRS and CDR2 YFSETQ. The CDR3 has 15 residues. With 0 bases clipped from V and 4 bases from J, the junction kept 5 bases outside the gene matches. CDR3 DNA: TGCGCCAGCAGCTTGGATGGACAGGGAATCTATGGCTACACCTTC. Translating gives CASSLDGQGIYGYTF.

In its sample, this clone was seen once. The rearrangement joins TRBV5-1 to TRBJ2-1, with 10 positions matching TRBD2. Germline CDR1 is SGHRS and CDR2 is YFSETQ. The V segment lost 5 bases and the J segment 7 bases; nucleotides outside the gene matches: 12. There are 16 residues in the CDR3. The CDR3 DNA reads TGCGCCAGCAGTTCAGATTTAGCGGGAGGTGGGAATGAGCAGTTCTTC. Translating it yields CASSSDLAGGGNEQFF.